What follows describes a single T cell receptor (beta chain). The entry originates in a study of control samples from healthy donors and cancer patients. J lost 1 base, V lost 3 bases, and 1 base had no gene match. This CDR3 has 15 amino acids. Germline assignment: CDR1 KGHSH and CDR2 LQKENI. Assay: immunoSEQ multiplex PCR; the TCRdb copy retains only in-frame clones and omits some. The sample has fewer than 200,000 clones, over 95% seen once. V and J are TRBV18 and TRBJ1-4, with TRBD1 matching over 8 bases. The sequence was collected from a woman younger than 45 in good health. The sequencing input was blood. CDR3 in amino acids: CASSPTGETNEKLFF. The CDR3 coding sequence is TGTGCCAGCTCACCGACAGGGGAAACTAATGAAAAACTGTTTTTT.